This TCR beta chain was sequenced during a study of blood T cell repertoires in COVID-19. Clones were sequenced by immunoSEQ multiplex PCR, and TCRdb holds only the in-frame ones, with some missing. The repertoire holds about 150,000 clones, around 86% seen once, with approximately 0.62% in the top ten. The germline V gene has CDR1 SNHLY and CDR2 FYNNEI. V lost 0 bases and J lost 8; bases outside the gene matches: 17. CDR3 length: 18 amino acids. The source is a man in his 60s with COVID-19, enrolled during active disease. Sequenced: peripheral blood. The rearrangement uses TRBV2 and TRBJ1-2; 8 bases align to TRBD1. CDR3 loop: CASSEAHGSGGFTGGYTF. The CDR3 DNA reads TGTGCCAGCAGTGAAGCGCACGGGTCAGGGGGCTTTACGGGAGGCTACACCTTC. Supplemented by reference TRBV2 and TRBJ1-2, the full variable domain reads EPEVTQTPSHQVTQMGQEVILRCVPISNHLYFYWYRQILGQKVEFLVSFYNNEISEKSEIFDDQFSVERPDGSNFTLKIRSTKLEDSAMYFCASSEAHGSGGFTGGYTFGSGTRLTVV.